This T cell receptor (beta chain) was profiled in a study of PD-1 blockade in classical Hodgkin lymphoma. Trimming shortened V by 6 bases and J by 0 bases, and 14 bases separated the two germline ends. This CDR3 contains 14 residues. Germline V lookup: CDR1 SQVTM, CDR2 ANQGSEA. In regard to this clone: What it binds is unknown.

Sequenced by immunoSEQ multiplex PCR; TCRdb stores in-frame clones only, minus some. The sample includes fewer than 35,000 clones, around 81% of them seen just once. Whole-study findings and limits: Newly diagnosed patients were reported to exhibit reduced baseline TCR diversity relative to healthy donors.

This sample's time point: cycle 4 day 1 (C4D1), after 5 to 7 weeks of nivolumab. The patients all showed relapse after autologous stem cell transplantation, while their brentuximab vedotin exposure varied. The chain has TRBV29-1 and TRBJ1-1, with D unclear. This sequence originates from a human donor with classical Hodgkin lymphoma. The sample was peripheral blood mononuclear cells (PBMCs), taken before the fourth cycle of nivolumab. CDR3 DNA: TGCAGCGTGCACGGGCCACCCATGAACACTGAAGCTTTCTTT. Its protein product is CSVHGPPMNTEAFF.